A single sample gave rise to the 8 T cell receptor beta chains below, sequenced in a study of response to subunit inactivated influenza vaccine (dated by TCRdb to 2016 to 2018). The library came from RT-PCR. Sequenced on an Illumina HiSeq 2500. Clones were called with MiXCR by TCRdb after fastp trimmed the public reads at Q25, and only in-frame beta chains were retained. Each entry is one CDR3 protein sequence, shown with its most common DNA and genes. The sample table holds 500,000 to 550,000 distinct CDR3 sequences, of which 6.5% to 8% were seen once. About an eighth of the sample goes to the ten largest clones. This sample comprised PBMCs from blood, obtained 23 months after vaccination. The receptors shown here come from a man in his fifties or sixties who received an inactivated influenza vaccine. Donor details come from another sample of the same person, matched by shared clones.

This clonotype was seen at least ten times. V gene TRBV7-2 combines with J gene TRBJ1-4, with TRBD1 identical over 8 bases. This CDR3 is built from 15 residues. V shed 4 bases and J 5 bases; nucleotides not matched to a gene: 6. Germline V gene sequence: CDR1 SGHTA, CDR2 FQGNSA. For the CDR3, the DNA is TGTGCCAGCAGCTCCGGACAGGGCGGAAATGAAAAACTGTTTTTT. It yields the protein CASSSGQGGNEKLFF.

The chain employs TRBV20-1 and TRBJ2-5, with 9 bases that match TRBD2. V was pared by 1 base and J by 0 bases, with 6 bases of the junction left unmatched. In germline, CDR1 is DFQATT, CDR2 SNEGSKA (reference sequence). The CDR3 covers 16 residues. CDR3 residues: CSARARLAVNQETQYF. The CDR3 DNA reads TGCAGTGCTAGAGCCAGACTAGCGGTAAACCAAGAGACCCAGTACTTC.

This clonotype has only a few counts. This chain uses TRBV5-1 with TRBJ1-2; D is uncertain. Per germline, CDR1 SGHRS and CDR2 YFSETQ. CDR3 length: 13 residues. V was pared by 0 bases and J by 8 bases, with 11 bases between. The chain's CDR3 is CASSLDPSKGYTF. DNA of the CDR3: TGCGCCAGCAGCTTGGATCCCAGTAAGGGCTACACCTTC.

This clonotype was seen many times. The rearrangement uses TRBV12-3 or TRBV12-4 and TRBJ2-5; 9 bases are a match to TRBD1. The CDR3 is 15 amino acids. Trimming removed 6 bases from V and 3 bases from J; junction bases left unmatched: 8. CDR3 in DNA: TGTGCCAGCAGCCCCTTAGGACAGGGGAAAGAGACCCAGTACTTC. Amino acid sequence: CASSPLGQGKETQYF.

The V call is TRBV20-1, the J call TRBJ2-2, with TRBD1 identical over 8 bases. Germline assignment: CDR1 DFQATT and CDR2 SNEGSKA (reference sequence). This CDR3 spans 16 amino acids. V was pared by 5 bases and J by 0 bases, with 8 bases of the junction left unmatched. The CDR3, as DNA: TGCAGTGCTCGAAGTCCGGACAGGGCGAACACCGGGGAGCTGTTTTTT. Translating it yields CSARSPDRANTGELFF.

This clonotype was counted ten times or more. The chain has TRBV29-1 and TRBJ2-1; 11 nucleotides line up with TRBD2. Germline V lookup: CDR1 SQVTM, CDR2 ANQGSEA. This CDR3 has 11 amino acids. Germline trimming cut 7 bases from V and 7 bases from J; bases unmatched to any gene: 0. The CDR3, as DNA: TGCAGCGGACTAGCGGGGAATGAGCAGTTCTTC. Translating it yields CSGLAGNEQFF.

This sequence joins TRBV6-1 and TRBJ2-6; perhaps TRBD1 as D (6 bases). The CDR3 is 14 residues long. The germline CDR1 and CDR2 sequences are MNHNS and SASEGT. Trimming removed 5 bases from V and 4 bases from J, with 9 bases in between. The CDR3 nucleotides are TGTGCCAGCAGTCCAGGGGCCGGGGCCAACGTCCTGACTTTC. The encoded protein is CASSPGAGANVLTF.

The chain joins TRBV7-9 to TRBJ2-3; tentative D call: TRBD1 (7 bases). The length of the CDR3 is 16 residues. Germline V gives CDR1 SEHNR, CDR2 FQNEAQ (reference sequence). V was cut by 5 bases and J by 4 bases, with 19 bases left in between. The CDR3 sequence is CASSPRGALLADTQYF. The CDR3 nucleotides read TGTGCCAGCAGCCCCAGGGGGGCATTATTGGCAGATACGCAGTATTTT.